A single sample is the source of the 26 T cell receptor beta chains below, sequenced in a study of T cells in Graves' hyperthyroidism and ophthalmopathy. TCR beta CDR3 sequences were amplified from RNA transcripts. Using the HTBI primer set, a first-round RT-PCR was run on the TCR CDR3. TCRdb itself ran the multiplex PCR reads through MiXCR, one entry per CDR3 protein. The sample records hundreds of thousands of distinct CDR3 sequences, 20% being singletons. Sequenced sample: blood. The origin of the receptors is a young man with Graves' ophthalmopathy.

This clonotype has only a few counts. This chain connects TRBV7-2 to TRBJ2-7; a possible D gene is TRBD2 (6 bases). Germline CDR1 is SGHTA and CDR2 is FQGNSA. This CDR3 is built from 14 residues. V lost 5 bases, J lost 7 bases, and 18 bases lay in between. The chain's CDR3 is CASSPILLAGEQYF. The CDR3 region has the DNA TGTGCCAGCAGCCCCATCTTACTAGCCGGTGAGCAGTACTTC.

The genes are TRBV10-3 and TRBJ2-2; 8 bases match TRBD2. This CDR3 is built from 14 residues. Unmatched junction bases numbered 7, after V lost 6 bases and J lost 7 bases. CDR1 and CDR2 (germline): ENHRY, SYGVKD. This CDR3 is CAIRPGLEVGELFF. The CDR3 nucleotides are TGTGCCATCAGACCGGGACTAGAGGTCGGGGAGCTGTTTTTT.

The chain links TRBV28 to TRBJ2-5, with 8 bases lining up with TRBD2. The ends lost 4 bases at V and 4 bases at J; junction bases unmatched: 11. Germline V gives CDR1 MDHEN, CDR2 SYDVKM. The CDR3 is made up of 16 amino acids. For the CDR3, the DNA is TGTGCCAGCAGTTCCCCCCCTTTCGGGGGGGGAGAGACCCAGTACTTC. Translation gives CASSSPPFGGGETQYF.

This clonotype was detected ten times or more. This chain connects TRBV29-1 to TRBJ1-2; D may be TRBD1 (6 bases). This CDR3 spans 13 amino acids. V dropped 7 bases and J dropped 4 bases, with 16 bases sitting between them. CDR1 and CDR2 (germline): SQVTM, ANQGSEA. The CDR3 here is CSGLTGGTYGYTF. In DNA, the CDR3 is TGCAGCGGTCTGACAGGCGGAACCTATGGCTACACCTTC.

The chain combines TRBV5-6 with TRBJ2-3, with D maybe TRBD1 (5 bases). The V end was cut by 0 bases, the J end by 3 bases, with 11 bases between. From germline, CDR1 is SGHDT and CDR2 YYEEEE. CDR3 length equals 15 residues. CDR3 DNA: TGTGCCAGCAGCTTGGACCCAGGGCCGACAGATACGCAGTATTTT. It specifies CASSLDPGPTDTQYF.

The chain uses TRBV18 and TRBJ1-5; no firm D call. CDR1 is KGHSH, CDR2 LQKENI, per germline. The CDR3 runs 14 residues. The V end was cut by 6 bases, the J end by 5 bases, with 14 bases between. CDR3: CASSFVFLHQPQHF. In DNA form, the CDR3 reads TGTGCCAGCTCCTTCGTTTTTTTGCATCAGCCCCAGCATTTT.

The CDR3 region has the DNA TGTGCCAGCGACTTAGTAGGGACGCCCTCCTACGAGCAGTACTTC. Translated, it gives CASDLVGTPSYEQYF. The gene calls are TRBV28 and TRBJ2-7; either TRBD1 or TRBD2 may fit D (5 bases each). From germline, CDR1 is MDHEN and CDR2 SYDVKM. Between the trimmed V and J ends, which lost 8 bases and 0 bases, there was a span of 17 bases. The CDR3 contains 15 residues.

Turning to this clonotype: This CDR3 is missing its conserved last phenylalanine or tryptophan, likely due to a read error. The chain is built from TRBV19 and TRBJ1-2, with D possibly matching TRBD1 (6 bases). With 4 bases removed from V and 5 bases from J, the gap between germline ends came to 11 bases. CDR1 and CDR2 from the germline V gene are LNHDA and SQIVND (reference sequence). The CDR3 runs 13 residues. The CDR3 region is CASSTRDMYGYTI. The CDR3 DNA is TGTGCCAGTAGTACCCGGGACATGTATGGCTACACCATC.

This clonotype came up a few times. The chain has TRBV7-9 and TRBJ2-1; D remains ambiguous. The V gene lost 7 bases and the J gene lost 2 bases, with 12 bases spanning the gap. Germline V gene data show CDR1 as SEHNR and CDR2 as FQNEAQ (reference sequence). This CDR3 contains 14 residues. The DNA of the CDR3 is TGTGCCAGCACCCACCGTGGGACCTACAATGAGCAGTTCTTC. It specifies CASTHRGTYNEQFF.

This clonotype turned up a few times. This chain connects TRBV4-3 to TRBJ2-1; 8 positions match TRBD2. V dropped 3 bases and J dropped 3; count of bases not matched to a gene: 7. The CDR3 has 16 residues. Germline loops: CDR1 LGHNA, CDR2 YSLEER. The CDR3 here is CASSQHASGLYNEQFF. The CDR3 DNA follows: TGCGCCAGCAGCCAGCACGCTAGCGGGCTCTACAATGAGCAGTTCTTC.

There are many counts of this clonotype. The chain carries TRBV2 and TRBJ2-2; no clear D. There are 12 residues in the CDR3. Germline CDR1 SNHLY, CDR2 FYNNEI. V lost 1 base, J lost 6 bases, and 3 bases lay in between. Written as DNA, the CDR3 is TGTGCCAGCAGTGAAGGCCCCGGGGAGCTGTTTTTT. Translating it yields CASSEGPGELFF. The entire variable domain, with the rest obtained from reference TRBV2 and TRBJ2-2, is as follows: EPEVTQTPSHQVTQMGQEVILRCVPISNHLYFYWYRQILGQKVEFLVSFYNNEISEKSEIFDDQFSVERPDGSNFTLKIRSTKLEDSAMYFCASSEGPGELFFGEGSRLTVL.

V is TRBV20-1 and J is TRBJ2-2; D is uncertain. V lost 0 bases to trimming and J lost 4 bases, with 6 bases between them. The CDR3 contains 13 residues. Germline CDR1 reads DFQATT; CDR2 reads SNEGSKA (reference sequence). The CDR3 DNA sequence: TGCAGTGCTAGAGATGGGTCCACCGGGGAGCTGTTTTTT. This codes for CSARDGSTGELFF.

This clonotype was counted only a few times. The V gene is TRBV6-1, the J gene TRBJ2-5; D gene unclear. V lost 6 bases and J 4 bases, leaving 12 bases between the germline ends. The CDR3 has 13 residues. The V gene's germline CDR1 is MNHNS and CDR2 SASEGT. DNA of the CDR3: TGTGCCAGCAGCACCATAGAGGCAGAGACCCAGTACTTC. This translates into CASSTIEAETQYF.

The chain combines TRBV20-1 with TRBJ2-3; D is ambiguous. CDR1 is DFQATT and CDR2 is SNEGSKA in the germline V gene (reference sequence). The V end lost 3 bases, the J end lost 6 bases, and 16 bases lay between the germline ends. This CDR3 contains 14 residues. The CDR3 DNA sequence: TGCAGTGCTAGTTCTTCCGGAGCCGTCGATACGCAGTATTTT. Its protein is CSASSSGAVDTQYF.

In its sample, this clonotype was seen many times. The chain has TRBV11-2 and TRBJ2-1, with 8 bases that match TRBD2. J gave up 0 bases and V 2 bases, and 9 bases lay outside the gene matches. CDR1 and CDR2 (germline): SGHAT, FQNNGV. This CDR3 is built from 18 residues. CDR3 protein: CASSLLLASGSSYNEQFF. The DNA for the CDR3 is TGTGCCAGCAGCTTACTTCTGGCCAGCGGGAGCTCCTACAATGAGCAGTTCTTC.

The gene calls are TRBV18 and TRBJ2-1; 9 positions match TRBD1. Germline V gene sequence: CDR1 KGHSH, CDR2 LQKENI. This CDR3 is 15 amino acids long. The V gene end was trimmed by 5 bases and the J gene end by 9 bases; junction bases not matched to a gene: 11. CDR3 bases: TGTGCCAGCTCAGAGACAGGGGGTCCGACAAGTGAGCAGTTCTTC. Residues: CASSETGGPTSEQFF.

As concerns this clonotype: A read error may explain this, as a much larger clone is one base away. This chain uses TRBV28 with TRBJ2-1; TRBD1 matches 7 bases. This CDR3 region has 13 residues. Trimming cost V 8 bases and J 3 bases; bases outside gene matches: 4. Germline V gene sequence: CDR1 MDHEN, CDR2 SYDVKM. The CDR3 region is CASLTGFYNEQFF. The CDR3 nucleotides read TGTGCCAGCCTGACAGGGTTCTACAATGAGCAGTTCTTC.

In its sample, this clonotype was seen a few times. V is TRBV20-1 and J is TRBJ2-7; TRBD1 is a possible D gene (6 bases). The V and J ends lost 6 bases and 0 bases respectively, with 15 bases between them. Germline-derived CDR1 and CDR2 are DFQATT and SNEGSKA (reference sequence). The CDR3 has 14 residues. The CDR3 sequence: CSAPTGSTSYEQYF. CDR3 sequence (DNA): TGCAGTGCCCCAACAGGGAGTACCTCCTACGAGCAGTACTTC.

At least ten counts were recorded for this clonotype. J is TRBJ2-5 and V is TRBV11-2; no reliable D call. This CDR3 is built from 13 residues. Trimming left V 2 bases short and J 7 bases short, with 11 bases between. Germline CDR1 and CDR2: SGHAT and FQNNGV. CDR3 nucleotides: TGTGCCAGCAGCTTACCCGGTCGGAGGACCCAGTACTTC. Translated: CASSLPGRRTQYF.

Many counts were recorded for this clonotype. The chain combines TRBV28 with TRBJ2-1, with D possibly matching TRBD1 (6 bases). The CDR3 is made up of 15 amino acids. Germline CDR1 and CDR2: MDHEN and SYDVKM. The ends were cut back, 5 bases at V and 6 bases at J, with 17 bases in the middle. The CDR3 nucleotides are TGTGCCAGCAGTGACTGGGGCAGGGGAAGCAATGAGCAGTTCTTC. Translated, it gives CASSDWGRGSNEQFF.

The chain uses TRBV2 and TRBJ1-6; D gene ambiguous. The CDR3 contains 16 residues. CDR1 SNHLY and CDR2 FYNNEI come from the germline V gene. The V and J ends lost 1 base and 0 bases respectively, with 7 bases between them. The CDR3 is CASSEDQSSYNSPLHF. The CDR3 DNA is TGTGCCAGCAGTGAAGATCAGAGCTCCTATAATTCACCCCTCCACTTT. The entire variable domain, with the rest obtained from reference TRBV2 and TRBJ1-6, is as follows: EPEVTQTPSHQVTQMGQEVILRCVPISNHLYFYWYRQILGQKVEFLVSFYNNEISEKSEIFDDQFSVERPDGSNFTLKIRSTKLEDSAMYFCASSEDQSSYNSPLHFGNGTRLTVT.

In this sample, this clonotype turned up many times. The rearrangement uses TRBV4-2 and TRBJ1-1; D ambiguous. The CDR3 totals 16 residues. Trimming removed 2 bases at V and 1 base at J, with 14 bases between. Germline lookup yields CDR1 LGHNA and CDR2 YNFKEQ. The CDR3 sequence is CASSQPSGSGNTEAFF. The CDR3 DNA reads as TGTGCCAGCAGCCAACCGTCCGGGTCAGGGAACACTGAAGCTTTCTTT.

This clonotype was counted only a few times. This sequence joins TRBV6-1 and TRBJ2-3, with D possibly TRBD2 on 5 matching bases. CDR3 size: 15 residues. Germline V CDR1 and CDR2: MNHNS, SASEGT. Trimming left V 4 bases short and J 3 bases short, with 14 bases between. The DNA for the CDR3 is TGTGCCAGCAGTGCGTGGGGAACGGGGACAGATACGCAGTATTTT. Its translation: CASSAWGTGTDTQYF.

This clonotype has ten or more counts. The chain joins TRBV28 to TRBJ2-1; D is possibly TRBD2 (5 bases). In germline, CDR1 is MDHEN, CDR2 SYDVKM. This CDR3 is built from 12 residues. Trimming stripped 6 bases from V and 9 bases from J, with 12 bases between. CDR3 bases: TGTGCCAGCAGCTCCACTAGTAGTGAGCAGTTCTTC. Translated, it gives CASSSTSSEQFF.

This clonotype was found many times. The chain joins TRBV6-5 to TRBJ2-5, with 10 bases lining up with TRBD1. The CDR3 runs 16 residues. J lost 4 bases, V lost 0 bases, and 5 bases had no gene match. Germline-derived CDR1 and CDR2 are MNHEY and SVGAGI. CDR3 amino acids: CASSYSTGGIGETQYF. In DNA, the CDR3 is TGTGCCAGCAGTTACTCGACAGGGGGCATCGGAGAGACCCAGTACTTC.

V and J are TRBV7-8 and TRBJ2-1; a weak D match, TRBD2 (6 bases). Looked up from germline, CDR1 is SGHVS and CDR2 is FQNEAQ. V was shortened by 0 bases and J by 10 bases, with 22 bases between the two germline ends. The CDR3 extends over 17 amino acids. DNA of the CDR3: TGTGCCAGCAGCTTAGCCTCCATCTCAAGGATGCGGGAAGAGCAGTTCTTC. This gives the protein CASSLASISRMREEQFF.